This is a list of T cell receptor beta chains from one sample in a study of vaccination effects on CD4 cells after COVID-19. Their recognized antigens are unknown. Repertoires were generated with immunoSEQ multiplex PCR, while TCRdb's copy carries only in-frame clones and drops some. The sample lists 40,000 or so clones, roughly 79% occurring once. Sample: CD4+ T cells from PBMCs cultured without peptide, taken before COVID-19 vaccination. The source is a human donor who received a COVID-19 vaccine. Each CDR3 is given with its conserved first and last residue. The D gene is left open where the match is weak. The size field is filled for only some rows; it gives once, few, many or a size class.

TRBJ1-1 NA TRBV30 NA 15 CAWSVLTGGQSEAFF TGTGCCTGGAGTGTACTAACCGGAGGGCAATCTGAAGCTTTCTTT
TRBJ2-3 few TRBV25-1 TRBD2 18 CASSEPSGGASGADTQYF TGTGCCAGCAGTGAACCTAGCGGGGGGGCCTCCGGAGCAGATACGCAGTATTTT
TRBJ1-5 NA TRBV4-2 NA 12 CASSQDNQPQHF TGTGCCAGCAGCCAAGACAATCAGCCCCAGCATTTT
TRBJ2-7 once TRBV27 NA 15 CASSLWGSPPYEQYF TGTGCCAGCAGTTTGTGGGGTTCCCCCCCCTACGAGCAGTACTTC
TRBJ2-1 NA TRBV4-1 NA 14 CASSDGRRGYEQFF TGCGCCAGCAGCGATGGGCGGCGGGGCTATGAGCAGTTCTTC
TRBJ2-7 once TRBV6-5 TRBD2 15 CASSPSGSISYEQYF TGTGCCAGCAGTCCTAGCGGGTCAATCTCCTACGAGCAGTACTTC
TRBJ1-1 NA TRBV18 NA 14 CASSRSGANTEAFF TGTGCCAGCTCACGCTCGGGGGCGAACACTGAAGCTTTCTTT
TRBJ2-7 NA TRBV5-1 TRBD2 16 CASSASETSGSYEQYF TGCGCCAGCAGCGCCTCAGAGACTAGCGGCTCCTACGAGCAGTACTTC
TRBJ2-6 NA TRBV6-5 NA 15 CASRPDNSGANVLTF TGTGCCAGCAGACCAGACAACTCTGGGGCCAACGTCCTGACTTTC
TRBJ1-2 few TRBV2 NA 14 CASSSPGSGYGYTF TGTGCCAGCAGTTCCCCAGGGAGTGGCTATGGCTACACCTTC
TRBJ1-6 medium-sized TRBV20-1 TRBD1 15 CSASIMDRREAPLHF TGCAGTGCTAGTATTATGGACAGGAGAGAAGCACCCCTCCACTTT
TRBJ2-2 NA TRBV6-5 TRBD2 15 CASTRGRQITGELFF TGTGCCAGCACCCGCGGGAGGCAGATCACCGGGGAGCTGTTTTTT
TRBJ2-1 once TRBV15 NA 13 CATSSGQYNEQFF TGTGCCACCAGCAGCGGGCAATACAATGAGCAGTTCTTC
TRBJ1-1 NA TRBV18 TRBD1 13 CASSLHRDSEAFF TGTGCCAGCTCACTACACCGGGACAGTGAAGCTTTCTTT
TRBJ1-4 NA TRBV19 NA 16 CASGGTRERANEKLFF TGTGCCAGTGGCGGGACTCGCGAACGGGCTAATGAAAAACTGTTTTTT
TRBJ2-1 NA TRBV2 TRBD2 14 CASSGSGGVVEQFF TGTGCCAGCAGTGGGAGCGGGGGAGTTGTTGAGCAGTTCTTC
TRBJ1-2 few TRBV30 TRBD1 13 CAWRQTGRNGYTF TGTGCCTGGAGACAGACAGGGAGAAATGGCTACACCTTC
TRBJ2-7 NA TRBV7-8 NA 15 CASSFRTEAWYEQYF TGTGCCAGCAGCTTCAGAACCGAGGCCTGGTACGAGCAGTACTTC
TRBJ1-4 NA TRBV10-3 TRBD1 17 CAISPSGTGLRSEKLFF TGTGCCATCAGCCCCTCTGGGACAGGGCTAAGAAGTGAAAAACTGTTTTTT
TRBJ1-5 few TRBV5-1 NA 15 CASSSRVGPHQPQHF TGCGCCAGCAGCTCCAGGGTAGGTCCCCATCAGCCCCAGCATTTT
TRBJ1-1 NA TRBV5-1 NA 14 CASSLWVGNPEAFF TGCGCCAGCAGCTTGTGGGTAGGGAACCCTGAAGCTTTCTTT
TRBJ1-2 NA TRBV24-1 NA 14 CATSDLTGGDGYTF TGTGCCACCAGTGATTTAACCGGGGGTGATGGCTACACCTTC
TRBJ1-6 NA TRBV10-3 TRBD1 15 CAIGTGSSYNSPLHF TGTGCCATTGGGACAGGGAGCTCCTATAATTCACCCCTCCACTTT
TRBJ2-3 NA TRBV3-1/TRBV3-2 TRBD2 15 CASSLGGAGTDTQYF TGTGCCAGCAGCCTCGGGGGGGCCGGGACAGATACGCAGTATTTT
TRBJ1-3 NA TRBV5-4 NA 13 CASRQSSGNTIYF TGTGCCAGCCGACAGAGCTCTGGAAACACCATATATTTT
TRBJ2-7 NA TRBV28 NA 13 CASNQGYPPEQYF TGTGCCAGCAACCAGGGATACCCTCCCGAGCAGTACTTC
TRBJ2-7 NA TRBV9 NA 15 CASSRLGGAIYEQYF TGTGCCTCGAGTCGTCTAGGGGGGGCCATCTACGAGCAGTACTTC
TRBJ2-3 few TRBV29-1 TRBD2 15 CSVQTVAGRTDTQYF TGCAGCGTTCAAACCGTAGCGGGACGCACAGATACGCAGTATTTT
TRBJ2-5 NA TRBV24-1 TRBD1 16 CATSDSGQGGAETQYF TGTGCCACCAGTGATTCCGGACAGGGTGGGGCAGAGACCCAGTACTTC
TRBJ1-6 NA TRBV4-1 TRBD1 19 CASSPPYGQGMGRSSPLHF TGCGCCAGCAGCCCCCCTTATGGACAGGGTATGGGCCGGAGTTCACCCCTCCACTTT
TRBJ1-2 NA TRBV2 NA 13 CASRRQADYGYTF TGTGCCAGCAGGCGACAGGCGGACTATGGCTACACCTTC
TRBJ1-1 NA TRBV4-1 NA 15 CASSQDGGGRTEAFF TGCGCCAGCAGCCAAGATGGCGGGGGAAGGACTGAAGCTTTCTTT
TRBJ1-1 once TRBV6-2/TRBV6-3 NA 16 CASSYSIAPQSTEAFF TGTGCCAGCAGTTACAGTATAGCCCCCCAGAGCACTGAAGCTTTCTTT
TRBJ1-6 NA TRBV6-2/TRBV6-3 NA 14 CASSYRTRNSPLHF TGTGCCAGCAGTTACCGGACGAGGAATTCACCCCTCCACTTT
TRBJ2-3 NA TRBV27 TRBD2 14 CASSPGLAGGTQYF TGTGCCAGCAGTCCCGGACTAGCGGGTGGTACGCAGTATTTT
TRBJ1-3 NA TRBV4-3 TRBD1 17 CASSQDKGTVSGNTIYF TGCGCCAGCAGCCAAGATAAAGGGACAGTCTCTGGAAACACCATATATTTT
TRBJ1-2 NA TRBV7-9 NA 15 CASSLASAGVYGYTF TGTGCCAGCAGCTTAGCCTCTGCTGGGGTGTATGGCTACACCTTC
TRBJ2-7 NA TRBV7-9 TRBD2 15 CASSLGAGGSYEQYF TGTGCCAGCAGCTTAGGAGCGGGAGGGAGCTACGAGCAGTACTTC
TRBJ1-3 NA TRBV30 NA 13 CASGGYSGNTIYF TGTGCCTCTGGAGGGTACTCTGGAAACACCATATATTTT
TRBJ2-3 NA TRBV28 NA 11 CATAPTDTQYF TGTGCCACCGCCCCCACAGATACGCAGTATTTT
TRBJ1-1 few TRBV6-2/TRBV6-3 NA 12 CASSYLGTEAFF TGTGCCAGCAGTTACCTCGGCACTGAAGCTTTCTTT
TRBJ2-2 NA TRBV27 TRBD1 15 CASSTTGTALRELFF TGTGCCAGCAGTACCACCGGGACAGCCCTGAGGGAGCTGTTTTTT
TRBJ2-5 NA TRBV12-5 NA 15 CASGSPPAAQETQYF TGTGCTAGTGGTTCCCCCCCGGCTGCTCAAGAGACCCAGTACTTC
TRBJ1-1 NA TRBV9 NA 15 CASSVEPGINTEAFF TGTGCCAGCAGCGTTGAGCCAGGAATAAACACTGAAGCTTTCTTT
TRBJ1-1 NA TRBV15 NA 13 CATSRGTNTEAFF TGTGCCACCAGCAGGGGGACGAACACTGAAGCTTTCTTT
TRBJ1-1 NA TRBV5-1 TRBD1 14 CASSLRQGNTEAFF TGCGCCAGCAGCTTGAGACAGGGAAACACTGAAGCTTTCTTT